This is a list of T cell receptor beta chains from one sample in a study of blood T cell repertoires in COVID-19. Profiled with immunoSEQ multiplex PCR; TCRdb holds only in-frame clones, not every one. The data contain under 300,000 clones, approximately 90% of them seen just once; the ten biggest clones take up 8.8%. Sequences were obtained from PBMCs or T cells enriched from blood (not recorded which). The origin of the receptors is a man between 35 and 55 years old who had recovered from COVID-19. Each CDR3 is given with its conserved first and last residue. Each record gives: V gene, J gene, D gene, clone size, CDR3 DNA, CDR3 protein. D genes are given only for firm matches. Size is stated for part of the rows, as once, few or many counts, or as a class when the clone is expanded.

TRBV6-5,TRBJ2-7,.,.,TGTGCCAGCAGTCTTATGGACAGCCCCTACGAGCAGTACTTC,CASSLMDSPYEQYF
TRBV3-1/TRBV3-2,TRBJ2-2,.,.,TGTGCCAGCAGCCCAAACCAGTCTGTTGGAGGGCCGGTCCCGAACACCGGGGAGCTGTTTTTT,CASSPNQSVGGPVPNTGELFF
TRBV2,TRBJ2-5,.,.,TGTGCCAGCAGTGAACCGGGGTCCCAGTACTTC,CASSEPGSQYF
TRBV3-1/TRBV3-2,TRBJ2-1,.,.,TGTGCCAGCGGCCGCGGGGACTACAATGAGCAGTTCTTC,CASGRGDYNEQFF
TRBV7-3,TRBJ2-5,TRBD2,.,TGTGCCAGCAGCTGGACTAGCGGGACCTACGAGACCCAGTACTTC,CASSWTSGTYETQYF
TRBV25-1,TRBJ2-2,.,.,TGTGCCAGCAGTGAGGCCACCGGGGAGCTGTTTTTT,CASSEATGELFF
TRBV18,TRBJ2-1,TRBD2,.,TGTGCCAGCTCACAACCGGGACTAGCGGGACCCTACAATGAGCAGTTCTTC,CASSQPGLAGPYNEQFF
TRBV3-1/TRBV3-2,TRBJ1-2,.,.,TGTGCCAGCAGCCCCTCCTTCCTCGCCACTTATGGCTACACCTTC,CASSPSFLATYGYTF
TRBV14,TRBJ2-1,TRBD2,.,TGTGCCAGCAGCCGCCGACTAGCGGGCGGGGGCAATGAGCAGTTCTTC,CASSRRLAGGGNEQFF
TRBV7-9,TRBJ1-1,TRBD1,.,TGTGCCAGCAGCTTAGCGGCCCTGGGACAGGGCAACACTGAAGCTTTCTTT,CASSLAALGQGNTEAFF
TRBV4-3,TRBJ1-2,TRBD1,.,TGCGCCAGCAGAATGATACAGGGGGTGACTAACTATGGCTACACCTTC,CASRMIQGVTNYGYTF
TRBV6-5,TRBJ2-7,.,.,TGTGCCAGCAGGGTTGACACCCCGAGCTCCTACGAGCAGTACTTC,CASRVDTPSSYEQYF
TRBV5-5,TRBJ2-5,TRBD1,.,TGTGCCAGCAGCCGACAGGGGCTCGTCCAAGAGACCCAGTACTTC,CASSRQGLVQETQYF
TRBV3-1/TRBV3-2,TRBJ2-6,TRBD1,.,TGTGCCAGCAGCCAAGAGGCCGGGACAGGCGAAGGGGCCAACGTCCTGACTTTC,CASSQEAGTGEGANVLTF
TRBV15,TRBJ2-3,.,.,TGTGCCACCAGCAGAGATATAGGGAGCGTCCCTAGCACAGATACGCAGTATTTT,CATSRDIGSVPSTDTQYF
TRBV6-2/TRBV6-3,TRBJ2-5,TRBD2,.,TGTGCCAGCAGTTACTTCCTAGCGGAAGAGACCCAGTACTTC,CASSYFLAEETQYF
TRBV27,TRBJ2-7,TRBD1,.,TGTGCCAGCAAAGTGAGGGTAGGTGACGGGACAGGGTCCTACGAGCAGTACTTC,CASKVRVGDGTGSYEQYF
TRBV14,TRBJ1-4,TRBD1,.,TGTGCCAGCAGCCAAATTTTAGGGGGCTGGGAAAAACTGTTTTTT,CASSQILGGWEKLFF
TRBV21-1,TRBJ1-3,.,.,TGTGCCAGCAGCAAAAATCGGACAGGGGGTTATGGAAACACCATATATTTT,CASSKNRTGGYGNTIYF
TRBV7-3,TRBJ2-1,TRBD2,.,TGTGCCAGCAGCTCCCCCCTACCATCGGGACTAGCGGGAGAAATCTCCTACAATGAGCAGTTCTTC,CASSSPLPSGLAGEISYNEQFF
TRBV7-8,TRBJ2-5,.,.,TGTGCCAGCCGTACAGGGTCCCAAGAGACCCAGTACTTC,CASRTGSQETQYF
TRBV29-1,TRBJ2-7,TRBD2,.,TGCAGCGCCATCGGACTAGCGGGAGGGTTCAACGAGCAGTACTTC,CSAIGLAGGFNEQYF
TRBV28,TRBJ2-7,.,once,TGTGCCAGCAGTTTATTCAGCTACGAGCAGTACTTC,CASSLFSYEQYF
TRBV7-9,TRBJ1-4,.,.,TGTGCCAGCAGCTCAGCGGCAGGGGTACGCTCTACTAATGAAAAACTGTTTTTT,CASSSAAGVRSTNEKLFF
TRBV19,TRBJ1-5,TRBD1,.,TGTGCCAGCAAGAAAGGGACAGCCGCCAATCAGCCCCAGCATTTT,CASKKGTAANQPQHF
TRBV10-2,TRBJ1-6,.,few,TGCGCCAGCAGTCCAAAGATCAGCTCCTATAATTCACCCCTCCACTTT,CASSPKISSYNSPLHF
TRBV9,TRBJ1-6,.,.,TGTGCCAGCAGCGCAAGCAGCGGTTCACCCCTCCACTTT,CASSASSGSPLHF
TRBV11-3,TRBJ1-2,TRBD1,.,TGTGCCAGCAGTTTTGGGACAGAATATGGCTACACCTTC,CASSFGTEYGYTF
TRBV12-3/TRBV12-4,TRBJ2-1,TRBD1,.,TGTGCCAGCAGTTACCCCGGGACAGTCCATTTCTTC,CASSYPGTVHFF